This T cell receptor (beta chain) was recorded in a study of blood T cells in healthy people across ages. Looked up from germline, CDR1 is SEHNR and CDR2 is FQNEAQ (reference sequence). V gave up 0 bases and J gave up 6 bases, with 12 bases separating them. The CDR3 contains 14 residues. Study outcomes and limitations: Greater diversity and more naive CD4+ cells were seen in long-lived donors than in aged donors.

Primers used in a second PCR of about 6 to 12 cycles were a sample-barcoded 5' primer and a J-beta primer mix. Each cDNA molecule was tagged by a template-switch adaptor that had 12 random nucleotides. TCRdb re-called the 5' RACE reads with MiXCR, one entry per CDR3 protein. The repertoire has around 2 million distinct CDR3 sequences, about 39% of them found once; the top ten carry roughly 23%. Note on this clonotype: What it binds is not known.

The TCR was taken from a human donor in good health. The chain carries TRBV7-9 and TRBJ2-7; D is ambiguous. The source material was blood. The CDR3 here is CASSLAGPPSEQYF. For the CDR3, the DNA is TGTGCCAGCAGCTTAGCGGGTCCCCCTAGCGAGCAGTACTTC.